The clone carrying this T cell receptor (beta chain) came up once. Each ophthalmopathy patient scored at least 3 on the Clinical Activity Score and at least 4 on NOSPECS grade, with duration under 3 months. Exclusion of patients followed from uncontrolled infection, other autoimmune disease, pregnancy or lactation. TCR beta CDR3 regions were amplified from RNA transcripts. A first-round RT-PCR of the TCR CDR3 used the HTBI primer set. TCRdb redid the calling of the multiplex PCR reads with MiXCR, one entry per CDR3 protein. The sample has more than 450,000 distinct CDR3 sequences, 15% to 20% seen once. This sample stems from a study of T cells in Graves' hyperthyroidism and ophthalmopathy. Study summary: The authors collected peripheral blood at initial diagnosis, before any treatment.

The V gene lost 3 bases and the J gene lost 7 bases, with 13 bases spanning the gap. Germline V gene lookup returns CDR1 SGHRS and CDR2 YFSETQ. The CDR3 runs 14 residues. The receptor comes from a man aged 35 to 55 with Graves' ophthalmopathy. The V gene is TRBV5-1, the J gene TRBJ2-2; the D gene is possibly TRBD1 (5 bases). The specimen sequenced was blood. The DNA for the CDR3 is TGCGCCAGCAGCTCATGGGGCGCGGTCGGGGAGCTGTTTTTT. It encodes CASSSWGAVGELFF.